This T cell receptor (beta chain) was profiled in a study of blood T cell repertoires in COVID-19. The overall study: There were acute and convalescent COVID-19 samples, and they came from the United States, Italy and Spain.

Sequencing used immunoSEQ multiplex PCR; TCRdb keeps in-frame clones, though not all of them. The table records about 290,000 clones, roughly 90% of them present only once. Deletions cut 4 bases from V and 3 bases from J, with 18 bases between. This CDR3 comprises 17 residues. Per germline, CDR1 PRHDT and CDR2 FYEKMQ (reference sequence). The gene calls are TRBV13 and TRBJ1-4; a possible D gene is TRBD1 (6 bases). The sequenced material came from PBMCs or T cells enriched from blood (not recorded which). The sequence came from a woman aged 40 to 55 who had recovered from COVID-19. The chain's CDR3 is CASSSELTGTSNEKLFF. The CDR3 nucleotides read TGTGCCAGCAGCTCCGAACTAACAGGGACCTCTAATGAAAAACTGTTTTTT.